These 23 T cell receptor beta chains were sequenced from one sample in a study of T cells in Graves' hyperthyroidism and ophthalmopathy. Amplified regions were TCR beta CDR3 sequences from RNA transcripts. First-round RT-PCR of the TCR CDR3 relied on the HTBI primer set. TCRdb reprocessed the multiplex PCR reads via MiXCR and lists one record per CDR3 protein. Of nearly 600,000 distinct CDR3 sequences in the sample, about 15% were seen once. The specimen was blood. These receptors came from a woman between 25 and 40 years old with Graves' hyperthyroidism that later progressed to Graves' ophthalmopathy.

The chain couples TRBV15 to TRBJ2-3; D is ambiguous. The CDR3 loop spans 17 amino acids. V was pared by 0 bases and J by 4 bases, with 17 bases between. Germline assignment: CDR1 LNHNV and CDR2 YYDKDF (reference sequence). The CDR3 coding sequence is TGTGCCACCAGCAGAGATTATAAGGACCGATACGCAGATACGCAGTATTTT. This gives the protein CATSRDYKDRYADTQYF. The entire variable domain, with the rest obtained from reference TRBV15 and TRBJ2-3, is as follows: DAMVIQNPRYQVTQFGKPVTLSCSQTLNHNVMYWYQQKSSQAPKLLFHYYDKDFNNEADTPDNFQSRRPNTSFCFLDIRSPGLGDTAMYLCATSRDYKDRYADTQYFGPGTRLTVL.

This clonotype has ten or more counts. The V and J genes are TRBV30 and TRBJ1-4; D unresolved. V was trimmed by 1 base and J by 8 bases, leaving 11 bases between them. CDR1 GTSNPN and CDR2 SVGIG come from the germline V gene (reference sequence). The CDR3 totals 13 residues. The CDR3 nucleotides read TGTGCCTGGAGTGGAATGGAGTTAGAAAAACTGTTTTTT. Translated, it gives CAWSGMELEKLFF.

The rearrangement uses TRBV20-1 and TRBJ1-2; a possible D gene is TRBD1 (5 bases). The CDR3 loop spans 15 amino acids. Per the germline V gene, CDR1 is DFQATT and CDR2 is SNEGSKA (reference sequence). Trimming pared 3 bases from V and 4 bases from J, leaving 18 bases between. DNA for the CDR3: TGCAGTGCTAGCCATAGAGCGGCAGGGAGCTATGGCTACACCTTC. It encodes CSASHRAAGSYGYTF.

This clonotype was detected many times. The CDR3 sequence: CASSLVGGGNQPQHF. The CDR3 DNA is TGTGCCAGCAGCTTAGTAGGGGGCGGCAATCAGCCCCAGCATTTT. This chain uses TRBV7-8 with TRBJ1-5, with 7 bases that match TRBD1. CDR3 length: 15 amino acids. The V segment lost 1 base and the J segment 2 bases; nucleotides outside the gene matches: 2. Germline V gene data show CDR1 as SGHVS and CDR2 as FQNEAQ.

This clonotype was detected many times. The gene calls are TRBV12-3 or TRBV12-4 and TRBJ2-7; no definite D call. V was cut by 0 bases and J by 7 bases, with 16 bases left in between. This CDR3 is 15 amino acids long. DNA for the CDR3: TGTGCCAGCAGTTTAGCGCACCCTAGATTGGGAGAGCAGTACTTC. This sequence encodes CASSLAHPRLGEQYF.

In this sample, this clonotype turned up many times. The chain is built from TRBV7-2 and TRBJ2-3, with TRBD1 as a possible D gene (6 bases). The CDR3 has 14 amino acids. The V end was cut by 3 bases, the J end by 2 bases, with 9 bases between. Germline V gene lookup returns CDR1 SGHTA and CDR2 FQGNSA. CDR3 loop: CASSFQGITDTQYF. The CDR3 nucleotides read TGTGCCAGCAGCTTTCAGGGGATCACAGATACGCAGTATTTT.

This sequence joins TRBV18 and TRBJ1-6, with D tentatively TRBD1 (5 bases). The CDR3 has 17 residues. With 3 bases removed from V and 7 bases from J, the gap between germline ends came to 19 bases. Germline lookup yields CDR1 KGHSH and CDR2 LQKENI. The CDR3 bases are TGTGCCAGCTCACCCGTCCAGGGAGACAACTCCAATTCACCCCTCCACTTT. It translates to CASSPVQGDNSNSPLHF.

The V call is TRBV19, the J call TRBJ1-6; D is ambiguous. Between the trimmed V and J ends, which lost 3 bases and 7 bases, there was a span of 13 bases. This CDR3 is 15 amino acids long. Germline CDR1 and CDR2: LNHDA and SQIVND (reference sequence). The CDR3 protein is CASSIGGGVNSPLHF. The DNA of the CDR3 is TGTGCCAGTAGTATCGGAGGTGGAGTAAATTCACCCCTCCACTTT.

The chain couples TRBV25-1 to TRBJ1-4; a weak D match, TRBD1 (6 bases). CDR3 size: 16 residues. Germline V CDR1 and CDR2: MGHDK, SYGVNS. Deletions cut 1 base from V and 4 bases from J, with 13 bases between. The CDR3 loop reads CASSEWNQGSNEKLFF. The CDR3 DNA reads TGTGCCAGCAGTGAATGGAATCAGGGGAGTAATGAAAAACTGTTTTTT.

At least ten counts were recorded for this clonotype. The CDR3 region is CSASDRGDYEQYF. The CDR3 bases are TGCAGTGCTTCGGACAGGGGTGATTACGAGCAGTACTTC. The chain employs TRBV20-1 and TRBJ2-7, with TRBD1 identical over 9 bases. Trimming removed 5 bases from V and 4 bases from J; junction bases left unmatched: 6. CDR1 is DFQATT and CDR2 is SNEGSKA in the germline V gene (reference sequence). The CDR3 is 13 residues long.

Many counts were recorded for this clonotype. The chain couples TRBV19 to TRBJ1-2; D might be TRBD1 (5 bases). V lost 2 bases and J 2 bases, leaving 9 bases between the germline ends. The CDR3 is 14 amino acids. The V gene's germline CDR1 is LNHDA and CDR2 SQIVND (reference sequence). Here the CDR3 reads CASSITRDNYGYTF. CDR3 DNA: TGTGCCAGTAGTATAACCCGGGACAACTATGGCTACACCTTC.

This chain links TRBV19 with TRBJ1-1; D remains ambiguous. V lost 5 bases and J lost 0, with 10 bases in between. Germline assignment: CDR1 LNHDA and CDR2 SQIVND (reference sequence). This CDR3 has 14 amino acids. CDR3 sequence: CASSAVAMNTEAFF. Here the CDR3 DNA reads TGTGCCAGTAGTGCAGTAGCCATGAACACTGAAGCTTTCTTT.

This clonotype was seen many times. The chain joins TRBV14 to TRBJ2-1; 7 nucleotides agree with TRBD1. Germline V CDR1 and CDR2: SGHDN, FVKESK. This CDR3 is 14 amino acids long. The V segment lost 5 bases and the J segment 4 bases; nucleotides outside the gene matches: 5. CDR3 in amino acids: CASSVRGLYNEQFF. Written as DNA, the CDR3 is TGTGCCAGCAGCGTAAGGGGGCTGTACAATGAGCAGTTCTTC.

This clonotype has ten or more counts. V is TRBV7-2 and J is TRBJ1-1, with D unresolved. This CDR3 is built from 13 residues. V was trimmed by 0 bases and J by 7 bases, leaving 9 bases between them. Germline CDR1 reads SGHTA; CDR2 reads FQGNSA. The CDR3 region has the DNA TGTGCCAGCAGCTTAGCGGGAGGAATTGAAGCTTTCTTT. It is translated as CASSLAGGIEAFF. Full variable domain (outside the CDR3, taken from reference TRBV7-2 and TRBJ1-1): GAGVSQSPSNKVTEKGKDVELRCDPISGHTALYWYRQSLGQGLEFLIYFQGNSAPDKSGLPSDRFSAERTGGSVSTLTIQRTQQEDSAVYLCASSLAGGIEAFFGQGTRLTVV.

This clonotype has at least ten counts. This CDR3 is CASSQRTGVTFEKLFF. CDR3 bases: TGTGCCAGCAGTCAACGGACAGGGGTCACCTTTGAAAAACTGTTTTTT. The J gene is TRBJ1-4, the V gene TRBV6-2 or TRBV6-3, with 9 bases lining up with TRBD1. CDR3 length: 16 amino acids. Germline V lookup: CDR1 MNHEY, CDR2 SVGEGT. J gave up 7 bases and V 5 bases, and 11 bases lay outside the gene matches.

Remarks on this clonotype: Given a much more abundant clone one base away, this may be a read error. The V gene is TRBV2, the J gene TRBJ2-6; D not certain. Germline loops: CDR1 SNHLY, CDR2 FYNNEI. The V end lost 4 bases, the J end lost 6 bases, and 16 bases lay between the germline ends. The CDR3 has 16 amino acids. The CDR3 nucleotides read TGTGCCAGCAGTGGACGGTCTGGGATTGAGGCCAACGTCCTGACTTTC. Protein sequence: CASSGRSGIEANVLTF.

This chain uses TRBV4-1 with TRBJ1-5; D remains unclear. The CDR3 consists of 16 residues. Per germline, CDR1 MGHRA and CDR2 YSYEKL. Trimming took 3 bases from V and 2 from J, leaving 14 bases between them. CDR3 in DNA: TGCGCCAGCAGCCACCCAGGAGGAGGCGGCAATCAGCCCCAGCATTTT. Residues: CASSHPGGGGNQPQHF.

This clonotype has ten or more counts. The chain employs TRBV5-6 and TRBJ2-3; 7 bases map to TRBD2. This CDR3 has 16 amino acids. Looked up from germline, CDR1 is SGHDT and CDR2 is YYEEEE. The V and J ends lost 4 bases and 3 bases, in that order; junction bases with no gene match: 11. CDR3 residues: CASSPGGLEGTDTQYF. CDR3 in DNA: TGTGCCAGCAGCCCGGGCGGACTAGAGGGGACAGATACGCAGTATTTT.

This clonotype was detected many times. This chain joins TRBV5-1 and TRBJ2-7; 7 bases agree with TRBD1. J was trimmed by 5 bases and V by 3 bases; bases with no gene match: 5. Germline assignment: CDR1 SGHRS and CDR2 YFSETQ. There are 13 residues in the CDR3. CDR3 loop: CASSYLDRDEQYF. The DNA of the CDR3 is TGCGCCAGCAGCTACTTAGACAGGGACGAGCAGTACTTC. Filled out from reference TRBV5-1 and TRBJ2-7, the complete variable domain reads KAGVTQTPRYLIKTRGQQVTLSCSPISGHRSVSWYQQTPGQGLQFLFEYFSETQRNKGNFPGRFSGRQFSNSRSEMNVSTLELGDSALYLCASSYLDRDEQYFGPGTRLTVT.

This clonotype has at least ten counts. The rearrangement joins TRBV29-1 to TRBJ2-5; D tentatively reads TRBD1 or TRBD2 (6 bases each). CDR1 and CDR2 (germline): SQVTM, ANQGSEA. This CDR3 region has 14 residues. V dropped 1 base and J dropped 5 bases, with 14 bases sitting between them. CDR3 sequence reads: CSVEGVRRGETQYF. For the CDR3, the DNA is TGCAGCGTTGAAGGAGTGAGGAGGGGGGAGACCCAGTACTTC.

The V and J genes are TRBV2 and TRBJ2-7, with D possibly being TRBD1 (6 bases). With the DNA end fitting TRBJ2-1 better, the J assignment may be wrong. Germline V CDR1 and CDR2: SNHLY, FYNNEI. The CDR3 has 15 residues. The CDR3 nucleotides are TGTGCCAGCAGCGAATCGACAGGATACTCCTACGAGCAGTTCTTC. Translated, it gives CASSESTGYSYEQFF.

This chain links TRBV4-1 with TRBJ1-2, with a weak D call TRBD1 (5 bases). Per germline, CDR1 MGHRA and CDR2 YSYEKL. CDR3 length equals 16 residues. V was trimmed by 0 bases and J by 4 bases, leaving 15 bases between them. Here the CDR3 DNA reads TGCGCCAGCAGCCAAGATCGGAAGGGGCGCGGCTATGGCTACACCTTC. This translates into CASSQDRKGRGYGYTF.

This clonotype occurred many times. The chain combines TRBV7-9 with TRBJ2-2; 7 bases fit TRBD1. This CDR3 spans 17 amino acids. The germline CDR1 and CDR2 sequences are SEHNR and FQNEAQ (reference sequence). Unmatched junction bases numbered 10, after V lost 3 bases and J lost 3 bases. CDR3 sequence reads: CASSFKPTGWDTGELFF. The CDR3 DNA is TGTGCCAGCAGCTTCAAGCCGACAGGGTGGGACACCGGGGAGCTGTTTTTT.